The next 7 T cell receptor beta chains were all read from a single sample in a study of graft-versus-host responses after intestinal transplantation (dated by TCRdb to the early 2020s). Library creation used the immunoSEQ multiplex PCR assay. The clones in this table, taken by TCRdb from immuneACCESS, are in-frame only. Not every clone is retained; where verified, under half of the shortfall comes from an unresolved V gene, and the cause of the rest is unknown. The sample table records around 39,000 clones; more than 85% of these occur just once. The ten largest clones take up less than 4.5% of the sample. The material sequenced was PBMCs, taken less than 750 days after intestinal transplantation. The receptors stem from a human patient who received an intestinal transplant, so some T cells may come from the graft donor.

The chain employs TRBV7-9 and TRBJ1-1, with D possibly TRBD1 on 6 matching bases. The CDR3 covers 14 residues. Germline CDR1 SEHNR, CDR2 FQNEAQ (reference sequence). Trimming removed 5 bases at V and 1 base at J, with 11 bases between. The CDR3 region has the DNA TGTGCCAGCAGCCTTGAGGGGGGGAACACTGAAGCTTTCTTT. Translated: CASSLEGGNTEAFF.

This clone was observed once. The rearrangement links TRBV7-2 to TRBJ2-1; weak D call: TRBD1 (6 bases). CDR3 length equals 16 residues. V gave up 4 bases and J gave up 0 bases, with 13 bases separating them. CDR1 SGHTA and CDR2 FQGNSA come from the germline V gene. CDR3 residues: CASSWDTPSSYNEQFF. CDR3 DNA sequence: TGTGCCAGCAGCTGGGACACGCCGAGCTCCTACAATGAGCAGTTCTTC.

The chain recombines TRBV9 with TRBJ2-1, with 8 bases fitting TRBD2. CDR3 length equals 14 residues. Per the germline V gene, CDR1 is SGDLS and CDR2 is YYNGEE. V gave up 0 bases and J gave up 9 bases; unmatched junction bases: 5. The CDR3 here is CASSVAGGPGEQFF. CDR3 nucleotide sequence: TGTGCCAGCAGCGTAGCGGGAGGGCCCGGTGAGCAGTTCTTC.

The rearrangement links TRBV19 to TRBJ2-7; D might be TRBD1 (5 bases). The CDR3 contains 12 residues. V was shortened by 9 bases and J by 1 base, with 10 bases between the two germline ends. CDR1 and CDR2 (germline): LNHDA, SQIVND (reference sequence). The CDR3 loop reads CASQDSSYEQYF. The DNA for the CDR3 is TGTGCCAGCCAAGACAGTTCCTACGAGCAGTACTTC.

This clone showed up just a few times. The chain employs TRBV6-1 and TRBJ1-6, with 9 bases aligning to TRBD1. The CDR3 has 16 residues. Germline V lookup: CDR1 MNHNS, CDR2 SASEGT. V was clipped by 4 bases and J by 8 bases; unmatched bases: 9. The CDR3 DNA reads TGTGCCAGCAGTGGAGGAACAGGGGGCGCGTATTCACCCCTCCACTTT. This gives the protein CASSGGTGGAYSPLHF.

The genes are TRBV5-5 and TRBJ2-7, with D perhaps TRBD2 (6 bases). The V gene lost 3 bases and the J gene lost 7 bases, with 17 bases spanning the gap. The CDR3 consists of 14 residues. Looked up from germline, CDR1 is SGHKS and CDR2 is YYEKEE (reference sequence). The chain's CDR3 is CASSYRDFVREQYF. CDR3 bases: TGTGCCAGCAGCTACCGGGACTTCGTACGGGAGCAGTACTTC.

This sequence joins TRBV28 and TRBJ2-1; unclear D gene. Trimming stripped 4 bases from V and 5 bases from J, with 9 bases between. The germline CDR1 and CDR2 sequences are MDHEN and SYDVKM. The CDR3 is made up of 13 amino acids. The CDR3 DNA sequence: TGTGCCAGCAGTTCCCCCCTCAACAATGAGCAGTTCTTC. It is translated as CASSSPLNNEQFF.